This T cell receptor (beta chain) stems from a study of T cell repertoires in cytomegalovirus infection. For the study at large: It was the public TCR beta signatures that indicated both CMV infection and matching HLA type.

A few counts support this clonotype. Its antigen is unidentified. V lost 4 bases to trimming and J lost 0 bases, with 10 bases between them. The CDR3 has 15 residues. Germline assignment: CDR1 MNHNY and CDR2 SVGAGI (reference sequence). TCRdb re-derived calls from the reads in MiXCR, one entry per CDR3 protein. This table holds approximately 910,000 distinct CDR3 sequences, approximately 31% found once. The sample was cultured CD8+ T cells from PBMCs, taken from culture after CMV antigen stimulation. This TCR derives from a human donor in good health (CMV status not recorded). Some clones in this sample may be carry-over from other donors' samples. The genes are TRBV6-6 and TRBJ1-5; D possibly corresponds to TRBD1 (6 bases). CDR3 sequence: CASSFRDNSNQPQHF. CDR3 bases: TGTGCCAGCAGTTTCCGGGACAATAGCAATCAGCCCCAGCATTTT.